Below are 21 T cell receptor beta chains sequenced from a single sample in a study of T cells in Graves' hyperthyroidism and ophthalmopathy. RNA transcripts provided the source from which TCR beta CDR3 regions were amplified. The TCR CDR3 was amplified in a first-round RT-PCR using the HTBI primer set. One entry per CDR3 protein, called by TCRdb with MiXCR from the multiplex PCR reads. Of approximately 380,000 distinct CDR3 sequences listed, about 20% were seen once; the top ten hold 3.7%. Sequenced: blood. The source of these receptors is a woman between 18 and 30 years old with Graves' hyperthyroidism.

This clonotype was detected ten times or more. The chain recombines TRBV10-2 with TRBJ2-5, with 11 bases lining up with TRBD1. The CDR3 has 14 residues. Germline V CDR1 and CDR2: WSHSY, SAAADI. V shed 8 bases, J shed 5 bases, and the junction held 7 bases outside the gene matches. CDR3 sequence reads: CASGGQGAWETQYF. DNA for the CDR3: TGCGCCAGCGGAGGACAGGGGGCTTGGGAGACCCAGTACTTC.

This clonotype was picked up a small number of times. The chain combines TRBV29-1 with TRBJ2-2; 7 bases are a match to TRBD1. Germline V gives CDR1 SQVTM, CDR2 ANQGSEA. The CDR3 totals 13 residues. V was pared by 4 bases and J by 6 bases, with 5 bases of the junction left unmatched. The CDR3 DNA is TGCAGCGTTGCCAGGGGGACCCCCGGGGAGCTGTTTTTT. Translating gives CSVARGTPGELFF.

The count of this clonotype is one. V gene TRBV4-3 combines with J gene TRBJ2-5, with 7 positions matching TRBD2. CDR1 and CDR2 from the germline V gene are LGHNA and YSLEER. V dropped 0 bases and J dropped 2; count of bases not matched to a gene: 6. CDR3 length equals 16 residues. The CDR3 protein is CASSQEKPSGQETQYF. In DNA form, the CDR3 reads TGCGCCAGCAGCCAAGAAAAGCCTAGCGGACAAGAGACCCAGTACTTC.

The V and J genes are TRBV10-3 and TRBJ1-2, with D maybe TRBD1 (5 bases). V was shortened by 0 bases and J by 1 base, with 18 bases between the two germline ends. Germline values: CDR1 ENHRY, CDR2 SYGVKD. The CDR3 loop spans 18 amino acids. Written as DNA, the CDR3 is TGTGCCATCAGTGAGTCGACTCGGGTAGACAGCAGTAACTATGGCTACACCTTC. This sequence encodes CAISESTRVDSSNYGYTF.

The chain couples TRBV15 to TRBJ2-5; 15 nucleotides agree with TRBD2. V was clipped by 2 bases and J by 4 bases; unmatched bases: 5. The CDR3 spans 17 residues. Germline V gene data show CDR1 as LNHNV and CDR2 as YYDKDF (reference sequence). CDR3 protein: CATSRPGLAGGRETQYF. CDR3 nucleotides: TGTGCCACCAGCAGACCGGGACTAGCGGGGGGCCGAGAGACCCAGTACTTC.

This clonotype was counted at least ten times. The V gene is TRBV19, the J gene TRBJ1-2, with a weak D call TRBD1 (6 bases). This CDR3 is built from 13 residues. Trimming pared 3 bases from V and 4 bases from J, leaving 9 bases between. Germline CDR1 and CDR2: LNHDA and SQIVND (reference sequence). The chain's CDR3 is CASSITGSYGYTF. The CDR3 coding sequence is TGTGCCAGTAGTATTACAGGGAGCTATGGCTACACCTTC.

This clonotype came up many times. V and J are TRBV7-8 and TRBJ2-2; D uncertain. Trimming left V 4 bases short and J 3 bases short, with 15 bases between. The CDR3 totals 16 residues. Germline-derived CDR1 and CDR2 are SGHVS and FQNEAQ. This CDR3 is CASSSDPTPYTGELFF. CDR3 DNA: TGTGCCAGCAGCTCCGACCCTACACCTTACACCGGGGAGCTGTTTTTT.

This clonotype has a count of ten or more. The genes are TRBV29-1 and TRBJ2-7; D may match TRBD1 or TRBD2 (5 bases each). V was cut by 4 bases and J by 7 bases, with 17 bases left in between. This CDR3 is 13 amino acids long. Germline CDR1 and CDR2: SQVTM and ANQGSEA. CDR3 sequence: CSVGDSWTGEQYF. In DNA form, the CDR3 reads TGCAGCGTTGGAGACAGTTGGACGGGGGAGCAGTACTTC.

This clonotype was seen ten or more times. CDR3 protein: CASSFSEGWETQYF. In DNA, the CDR3 is TGTGCCAGCAGCTTTTCTGAGGGATGGGAGACCCAGTACTTC. The chain employs TRBV7-2 and TRBJ2-5, with D possibly matching TRBD2 (5 bases). V lost 3 bases and J 5 bases, leaving 13 bases between the germline ends. The germline V gene encodes CDR1 SGHTA and CDR2 FQGNSA. The CDR3 is 14 residues long.

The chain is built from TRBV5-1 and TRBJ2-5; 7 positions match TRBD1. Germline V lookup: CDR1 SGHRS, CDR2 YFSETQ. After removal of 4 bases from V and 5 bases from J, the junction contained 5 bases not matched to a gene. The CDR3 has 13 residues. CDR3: CASSPGQRETQYF. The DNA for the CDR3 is TGCGCCAGCAGCCCGGGACAGCGGGAGACCCAGTACTTC.

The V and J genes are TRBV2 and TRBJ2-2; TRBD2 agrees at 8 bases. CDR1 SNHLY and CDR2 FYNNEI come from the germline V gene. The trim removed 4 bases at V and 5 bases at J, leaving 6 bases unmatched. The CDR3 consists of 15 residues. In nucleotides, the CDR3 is TGTGCCAGCAGTGGAGCGCGGGGGGAAACCGGGGAGCTGTTTTTT. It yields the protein CASSGARGETGELFF. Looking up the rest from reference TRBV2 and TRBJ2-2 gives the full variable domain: EPEVTQTPSHQVTQMGQEVILRCVPISNHLYFYWYRQILGQKVEFLVSFYNNEISEKSEIFDDQFSVERPDGSNFTLKIRSTKLEDSAMYFCASSGARGETGELFFGEGSRLTVL.

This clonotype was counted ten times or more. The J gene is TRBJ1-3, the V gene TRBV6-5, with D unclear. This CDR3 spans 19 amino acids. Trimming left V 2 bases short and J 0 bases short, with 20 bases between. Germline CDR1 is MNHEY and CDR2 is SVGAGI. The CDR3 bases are TGTGCCAGCAGTTACAACCCTTCGGCAGGCACGACCTCTGGAAACACCATATATTTT. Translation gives CASSYNPSAGTTSGNTIYF.

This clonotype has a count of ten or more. The chain's CDR3 is CASSDGGRGYGNTEAFF. CDR3 coding DNA: TGTGCCAGCAGCGACGGGGGGCGCGGGTATGGGAACACTGAAGCTTTCTTT. V and J are TRBV12-3 or TRBV12-4 and TRBJ1-1; a possible D gene is TRBD1 (6 bases). The CDR3 is made up of 17 amino acids. V was pared by 6 bases and J by 1 base, with 21 bases between.

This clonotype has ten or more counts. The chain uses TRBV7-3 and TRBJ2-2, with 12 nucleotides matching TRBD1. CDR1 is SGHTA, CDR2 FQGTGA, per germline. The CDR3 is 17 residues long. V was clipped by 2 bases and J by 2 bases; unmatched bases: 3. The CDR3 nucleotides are TGTGCCAGCAGCTTAGGGACAGGGGGCGCAAACACCGGGGAGCTGTTTTTT. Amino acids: CASSLGTGGANTGELFF.

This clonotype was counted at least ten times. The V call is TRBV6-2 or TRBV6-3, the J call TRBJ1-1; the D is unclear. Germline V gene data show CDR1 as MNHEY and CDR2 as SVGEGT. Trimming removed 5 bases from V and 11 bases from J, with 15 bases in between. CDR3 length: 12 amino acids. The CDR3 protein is CASSDTLQRAFF. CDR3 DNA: TGTGCCAGCAGTGACACGTTACAAAGGGCTTTCTTT.

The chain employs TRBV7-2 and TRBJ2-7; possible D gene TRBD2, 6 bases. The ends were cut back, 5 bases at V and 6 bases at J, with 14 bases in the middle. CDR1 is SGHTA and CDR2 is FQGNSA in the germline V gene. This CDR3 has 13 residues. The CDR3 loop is CASSPTGGVEQYF. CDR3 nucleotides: TGTGCCAGCAGCCCTACCGGCGGGGTCGAGCAGTACTTC. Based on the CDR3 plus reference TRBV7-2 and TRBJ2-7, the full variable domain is GAGVSQSPSNKVTEKGKDVELRCDPISGHTALYWYRQSLGQGLEFLIYFQGNSAPDKSGLPSDRFSAERTGGSVSTLTIQRTQQEDSAVYLCASSPTGGVEQYFGPGTRLTVT.

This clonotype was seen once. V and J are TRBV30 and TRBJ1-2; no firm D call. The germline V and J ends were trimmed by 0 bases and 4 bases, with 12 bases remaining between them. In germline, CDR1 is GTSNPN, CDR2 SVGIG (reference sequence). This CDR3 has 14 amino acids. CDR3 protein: CAWSVAGYGYGYTF. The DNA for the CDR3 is TGTGCCTGGAGTGTTGCAGGCTACGGCTATGGCTACACCTTC.

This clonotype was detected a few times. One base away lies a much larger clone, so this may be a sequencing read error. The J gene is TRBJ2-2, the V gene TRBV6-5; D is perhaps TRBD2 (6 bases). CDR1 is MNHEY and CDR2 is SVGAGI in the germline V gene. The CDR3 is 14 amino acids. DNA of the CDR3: TGTGCCAGCAGTTACTCGGGGGAGGCCGGGGAGCTGTTGTTT. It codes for CASSYSGEAGELLF.

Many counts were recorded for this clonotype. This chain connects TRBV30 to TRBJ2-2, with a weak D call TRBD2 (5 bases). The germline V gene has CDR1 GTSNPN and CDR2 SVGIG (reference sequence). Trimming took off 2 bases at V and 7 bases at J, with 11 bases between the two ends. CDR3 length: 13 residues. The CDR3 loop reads CAWSRTGIGELFF. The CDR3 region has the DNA TGTGCCTGGAGTAGGACCGGGATCGGGGAGCTGTTTTTT. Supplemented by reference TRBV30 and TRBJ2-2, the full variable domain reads SQTIHQWPATLVQPVGSPLSLECTVEGTSNPNLYWYRQAAGRGLQLLFYSVGIGQISSEVPQNLSASRPQDRQFILSSKKLLLSDSGFYLCAWSRTGIGELFFGEGSRLTVL.

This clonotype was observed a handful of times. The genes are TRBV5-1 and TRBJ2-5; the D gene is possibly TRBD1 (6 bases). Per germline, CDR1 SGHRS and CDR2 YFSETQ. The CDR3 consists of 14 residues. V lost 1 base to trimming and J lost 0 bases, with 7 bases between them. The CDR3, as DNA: TGCGCCAGCAGCTTGACAGGGAACCAAGAGACCCAGTACTTC. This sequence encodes CASSLTGNQETQYF.

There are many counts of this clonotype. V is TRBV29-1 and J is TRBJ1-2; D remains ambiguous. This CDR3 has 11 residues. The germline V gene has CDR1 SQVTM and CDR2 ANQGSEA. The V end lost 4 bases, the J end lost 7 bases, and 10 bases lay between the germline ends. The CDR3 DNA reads TGCAGCGTTGTGAGGGAAGGTGGCTACACCTTC. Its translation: CSVVREGGYTF.